The 11 T cell receptor beta chains in this list originate from one sample, sequenced in a study of breast tumors, draining lymph nodes, adjacent tissues. Samples came from axillary lymph nodes draining the breast cancer. MiXCR was run by TCRdb on the multiplex PCR reads, yielding one entry per CDR3 protein. The table has under 150,000 distinct CDR3 sequences, 21% seen once. The sample was axillary lymph node tissue. These receptors were obtained from a female donor with breast cancer. Some clones in this sample may be carry-over from other donors' samples.

This chain uses TRBV7-3 with TRBJ2-5; 7 positions match TRBD2. CDR1 is SGHTA, CDR2 FQGTGA, per germline. V shed 5 bases, J shed 5 bases, and the junction held 11 bases outside the gene matches. The CDR3 contains 15 residues. The CDR3 reads CASSPGWLAEETQYF. In DNA form, the CDR3 reads TGTGCCAGCAGCCCAGGGTGGCTAGCGGAGGAGACCCAGTACTTC.

This clonotype occurred many times. The chain links TRBV20-1 to TRBJ2-3, with 9 bases identical to TRBD2. This CDR3 has 16 amino acids. From germline, CDR1 is DFQATT and CDR2 SNEGSKA (reference sequence). Trimming removed 3 bases from V and 2 bases from J; junction bases left unmatched: 9. CDR3 bases: TGCAGTGCTAGTAGTCTGACTAGCGGAAACACAGATACGCAGTATTTT. Its protein product is CSASSLTSGNTDTQYF.

There are many counts of this clonotype. The rearrangement uses TRBV11-3 and TRBJ2-3, with TRBD2 matching over 12 bases. Germline values: CDR1 SGHNT, CDR2 YENEEA. The V and J ends lost 1 base and 5 bases, in that order; junction bases with no gene match: 10. CDR3 length equals 18 residues. The CDR3 spells CASSLVLAGGAGEDTQYF. CDR3 in DNA: TGTGCCAGCAGCTTAGTACTAGCGGGAGGCGCCGGCGAAGATACGCAGTATTTT.

About this clonotype itself: The germline gene is not matched at one end of the junction; a read error may be the cause. This chain connects TRBV3-1 to TRBJ1-3; D not resolved. CDR1 is LGHDT and CDR2 is YNNKEL in the germline V gene (reference sequence). The CDR3 consists of 13 residues. CDR3 sequence: CASSPAAGNTMYF. The CDR3 nucleotides are TGTGCCAGCAGCCCCGCCGCTGGAAACACCATGTATTTT.

This chain uses TRBV7-2 with TRBJ2-1; D possibly corresponds to TRBD1 (6 bases). Trimming left V 6 bases short and J 8 bases short, with 11 bases between. Germline V gives CDR1 SGHTA, CDR2 FQGNSA. The CDR3 contains 12 residues. Written as DNA, the CDR3 is TGTGCCAGCAGTCACAGGGAATATGAGCAGTTCTTC. Translated, it gives CASSHREYEQFF. Filled out from reference TRBV7-2 and TRBJ2-1, the complete variable domain reads GAGVSQSPSNKVTEKGKDVELRCDPISGHTALYWYRQSLGQGLEFLIYFQGNSAPDKSGLPSDRFSAERTGGSVSTLTIQRTQQEDSAVYLCASSHREYEQFFGPGTRLTVL.

This clonotype came up a few times. The junction departs from the called germline gene at one end, perhaps through a read error. The rearrangement uses TRBV20-1 and TRBJ1-5; the D gene is possibly TRBD1 (6 bases). Germline V gene lookup returns CDR1 DFQATT and CDR2 SNEGSKA (reference sequence). The CDR3 consists of 17 residues. The CDR3 here is CSASMGGGSFSDQPQHF. DNA of the CDR3: TGCAGTGCCTCGATGGGTGGGGGCTCCTTTAGCGATCAGCCCCAGCATTTT.

This clonotype has more than one count but fewer than ten. This rearrangement joins TRBV6-5 to TRBJ2-6; D unresolved. CDR3 length: 15 amino acids. The germline CDR1 and CDR2 sequences are MNHEY and SVGAGI. Trimming left V 4 bases short and J 1 base short, with 8 bases between. The CDR3 DNA follows: TGTGCCAGCAGTTCTAAATCTTCTGGGGCCAACGTCCTGACTTTC. Amino acid sequence: CASSSKSSGANVLTF.

Ten or more counts support this clonotype. This rearrangement joins TRBV2 to TRBJ2-7; D may be TRBD2 (7 bases). From germline, CDR1 is SNHLY and CDR2 FYNNEI. V shed 2 bases and J shed 6 bases, with 17 bases lying between them. CDR3 length: 15 amino acids. As DNA, the CDR3 is TGTGCCAGCAGTGAATGGGGGTTGGGGGGGCCCGAGCAGTACTTC. Translating it yields CASSEWGLGGPEQYF.

In its sample, this clonotype was seen a few times. The V and J genes are TRBV18 and TRBJ1-2, with no clear D. Trimming shortened V by 1 base and J by 2 bases, and 8 bases separated the two germline ends. CDR1 is KGHSH, CDR2 LQKENI, per germline. The CDR3 spans 14 residues. The CDR3 coding sequence is TGTGCCAGCTCACCACGGGCGCTAAACTATGGCTACACCTTC. Protein: CASSPRALNYGYTF.

This clonotype appeared many times. The gene calls are TRBV11-2 and TRBJ1-6; D not resolved. V lost 0 bases, J lost 6 bases, and 6 bases lay in between. The CDR3 sequence is 14 residues long. CDR1 and CDR2 (germline): SGHAT, FQNNGV. The DNA for the CDR3 is TGTGCCAGCAGCTTAGAACGAGTTAATTCACCCCTCCACTTT. Residues: CASSLERVNSPLHF.

Many counts were recorded for this clonotype. The gene calls are TRBV3-1 and TRBJ2-1; TRBD1 aligns across 7 bases. V shed 3 bases, J shed 2 bases, and the junction held 7 bases outside the gene matches. This CDR3 spans 16 amino acids. Germline CDR1 LGHDT, CDR2 YNNKEL (reference sequence). CDR3 loop: CASSHRQGYTYNEQFF. For the CDR3, the DNA is TGTGCCAGCAGCCATCGACAGGGTTATACCTACAATGAGCAGTTCTTC.